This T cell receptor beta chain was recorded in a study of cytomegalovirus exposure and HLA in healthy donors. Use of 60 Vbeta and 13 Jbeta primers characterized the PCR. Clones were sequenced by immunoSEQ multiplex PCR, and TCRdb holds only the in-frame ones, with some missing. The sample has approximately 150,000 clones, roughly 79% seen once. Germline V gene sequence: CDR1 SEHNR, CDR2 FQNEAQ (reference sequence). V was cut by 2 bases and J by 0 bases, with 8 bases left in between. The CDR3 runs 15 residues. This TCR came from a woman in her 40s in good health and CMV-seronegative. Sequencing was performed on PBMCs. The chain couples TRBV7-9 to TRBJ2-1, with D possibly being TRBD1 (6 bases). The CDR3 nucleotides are TGTGCCAGCAGCTTAATAGGGGGCTCCTACAATGAGCAGTTCTTC. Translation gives CASSLIGGSYNEQFF. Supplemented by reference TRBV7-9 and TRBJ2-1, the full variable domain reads DTGVSQNPRHKITKRGQNVTFRCDPISEHNRLYWYRQTLGQGPEFLTYFQNEAQLEKSRLLSDRFSAERPKGSFSTLEIQRTEQGDSAMYLCASSLIGGSYNEQFFGPGTRLTVL.